Detailed here is one TCR beta chain. Its antigen is unknown. This record comes from a study of human T cells and chemical hapten exposure. The wider study: Alopecia areata, totalis and universalis patients, mostly female, were included. Overall study results and limits: TCRs exceeding 1 in 1000 frequency stayed unchanged with DPC sensitization. Expanded TCRs clustered into significantly more large CDR3 similarity groups than controls, the analysis revealed.

One entry per CDR3 protein results from TCRdb running MiXCR on the RACE reads. Of about 78,000 distinct CDR3 sequences in the sample, 8.5% were seen once. Time point defined: patch test 2, 6 weeks after DPC sensitization. Treatment indicated: therapeutic diphenylcyclopropenone sensitization with weekly scalp DPC. Prior to application of each patch test, blood was drawn. With V trimmed by 3 bases and J by 8 bases, 11 bases remained unmatched. CDR1 SGDLS and CDR2 YYNGEE come from the germline V gene. CDR3 length: 15 residues. The sequences come from whole blood, collected in connection with sensitization to the hapten diphenylcyclopropenone (DPC). The receptor comes from a woman aged 45-60 years with alopecia areata. Some clones in this sample may be carry-over from other donors' samples. The chain couples TRBV9 to TRBJ1-3; 7 bases line up with TRBD1. CDR3 DNA sequence: TGTGCCAGCAGCGCCCAGGGACAGCCTCTGGACACCATATATTTT. It specifies CASSAQGQPLDTIYF.